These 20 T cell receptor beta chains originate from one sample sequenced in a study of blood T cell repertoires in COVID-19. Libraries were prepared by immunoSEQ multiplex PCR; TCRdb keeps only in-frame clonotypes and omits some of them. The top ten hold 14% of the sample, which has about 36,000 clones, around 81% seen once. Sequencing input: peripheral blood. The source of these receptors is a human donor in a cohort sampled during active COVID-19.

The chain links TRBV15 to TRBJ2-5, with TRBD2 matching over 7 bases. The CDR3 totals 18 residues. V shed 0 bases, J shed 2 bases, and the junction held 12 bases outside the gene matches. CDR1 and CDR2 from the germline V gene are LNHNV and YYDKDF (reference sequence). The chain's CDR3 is CATSRDMRGLGAQETQYF. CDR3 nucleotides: TGTGCCACCAGCAGAGATATGAGAGGACTAGGGGCACAAGAGACCCAGTACTTC.

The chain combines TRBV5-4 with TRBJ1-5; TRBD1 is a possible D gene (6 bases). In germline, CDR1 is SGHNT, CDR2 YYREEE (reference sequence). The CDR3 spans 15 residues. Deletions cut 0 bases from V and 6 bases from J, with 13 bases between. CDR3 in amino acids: CASSLAGEPTQPQHF. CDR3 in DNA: TGTGCCAGCAGCTTGGCAGGGGAGCCTACTCAGCCCCAGCATTTT.

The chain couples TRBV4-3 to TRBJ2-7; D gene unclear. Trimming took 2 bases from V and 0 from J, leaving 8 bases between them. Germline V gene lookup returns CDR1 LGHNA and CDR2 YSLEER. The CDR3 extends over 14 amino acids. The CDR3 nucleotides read TGCGCCAGCAGCCAATCTAGAACCTCCTACGAGCAGTACTTC. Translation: CASSQSRTSYEQYF.

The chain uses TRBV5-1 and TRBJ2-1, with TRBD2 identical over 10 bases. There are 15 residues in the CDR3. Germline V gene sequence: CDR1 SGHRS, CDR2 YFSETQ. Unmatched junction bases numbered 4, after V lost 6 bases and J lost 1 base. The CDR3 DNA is TGCGCCAGCAATAGCGGGGGGCAATCCTACAATGAGCAGTTCTTC. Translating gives CASNSGGQSYNEQFF.

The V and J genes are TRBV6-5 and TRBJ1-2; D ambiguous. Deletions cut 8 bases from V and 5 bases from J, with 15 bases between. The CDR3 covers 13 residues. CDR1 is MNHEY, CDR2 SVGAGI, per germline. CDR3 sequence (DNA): TGTGCCAGCTGGGAGGGCCGCTCATATGGCTACACCTTC. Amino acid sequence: CASWEGRSYGYTF.

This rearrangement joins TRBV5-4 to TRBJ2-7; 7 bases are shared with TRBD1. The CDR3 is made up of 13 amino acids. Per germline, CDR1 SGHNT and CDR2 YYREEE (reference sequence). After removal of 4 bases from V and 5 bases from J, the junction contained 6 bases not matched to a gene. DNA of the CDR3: TGTGCCAGCAGCATTGACAGGGACGACGAGCAGTACTTC. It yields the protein CASSIDRDDEQYF.

CDR3 DNA: TGTGCCAGTAGCCGGACCTCACAGGGGGCAACAGCCGGGGAGCTGTTTTTT. Translated: CASSRTSQGATAGELFF. V usage is TRBV19 and J usage is TRBJ2-2; 9 bases line up with TRBD1. Germline V CDR1 and CDR2: LNHDA, SQIVND (reference sequence). The CDR3 has 17 residues. J was trimmed by 6 bases and V by 6 bases; bases with no gene match: 14.

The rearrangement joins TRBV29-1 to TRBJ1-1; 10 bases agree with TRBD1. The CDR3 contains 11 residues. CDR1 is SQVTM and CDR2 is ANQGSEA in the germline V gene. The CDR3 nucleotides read TGCAGTGGGGACAGGGGCTCTGAAGCTTTCTTT. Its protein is CSGDRGSEAFF.

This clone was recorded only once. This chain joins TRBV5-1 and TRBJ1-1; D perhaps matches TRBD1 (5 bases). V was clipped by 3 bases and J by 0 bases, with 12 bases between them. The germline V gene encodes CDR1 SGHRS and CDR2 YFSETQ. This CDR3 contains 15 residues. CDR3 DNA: TGCGCCAGCAGCTCGGGAGGGACTGTGAACACTGAAGCTTTCTTT. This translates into CASSSGGTVNTEAFF.

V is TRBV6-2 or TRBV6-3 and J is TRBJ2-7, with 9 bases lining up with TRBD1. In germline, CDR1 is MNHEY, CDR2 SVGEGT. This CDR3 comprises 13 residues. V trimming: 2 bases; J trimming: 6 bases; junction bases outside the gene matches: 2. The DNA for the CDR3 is TGTGCCAGCAGTTACCAGACAGGGGGCGAGCAGTACTTC. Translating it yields CASSYQTGGEQYF.

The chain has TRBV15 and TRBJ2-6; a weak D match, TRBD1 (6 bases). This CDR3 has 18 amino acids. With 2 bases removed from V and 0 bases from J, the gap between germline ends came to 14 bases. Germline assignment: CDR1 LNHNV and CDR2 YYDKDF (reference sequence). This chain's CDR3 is CATSRLGAGISGANVLTF. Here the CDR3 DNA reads TGTGCCACCAGCAGACTGGGGGCAGGTATCTCTGGGGCCAACGTCCTGACTTTC. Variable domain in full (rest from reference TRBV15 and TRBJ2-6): DAMVIQNPRYQVTQFGKPVTLSCSQTLNHNVMYWYQQKSSQAPKLLFHYYDKDFNNEADTPDNFQSRRPNTSFCFLDIRSPGLGDTAMYLCATSRLGAGISGANVLTFGAGSRLTVL.

CDR3: CASSVTSGGAQETQYF. The CDR3 DNA reads TGTGCCAGCAGCGTAACTAGCGGGGGGGCCCAAGAGACCCAGTACTTC. The V and J genes are TRBV9 and TRBJ2-5; 13 bases are a match to TRBD2. From germline, CDR1 is SGDLS and CDR2 YYNGEE. This CDR3 has 16 amino acids. Trimming at V came to 1 base and at J to 1 base, leaving 1 base not matched to a gene.

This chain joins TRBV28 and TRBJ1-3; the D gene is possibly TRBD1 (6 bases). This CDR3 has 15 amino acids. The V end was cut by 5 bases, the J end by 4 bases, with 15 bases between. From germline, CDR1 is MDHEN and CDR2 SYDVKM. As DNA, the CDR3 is TGTGCCAGCAGTCCCCCGACAGGAGGAGGAAACACCATATATTTT. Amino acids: CASSPPTGGGNTIYF.

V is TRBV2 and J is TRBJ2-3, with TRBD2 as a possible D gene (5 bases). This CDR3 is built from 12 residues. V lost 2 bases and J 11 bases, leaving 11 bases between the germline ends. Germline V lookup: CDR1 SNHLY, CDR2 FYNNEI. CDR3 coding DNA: TGTGCCAGCAGTGAACGGGGTAAGGGGCAGTATTTT. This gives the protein CASSERGKGQYF.

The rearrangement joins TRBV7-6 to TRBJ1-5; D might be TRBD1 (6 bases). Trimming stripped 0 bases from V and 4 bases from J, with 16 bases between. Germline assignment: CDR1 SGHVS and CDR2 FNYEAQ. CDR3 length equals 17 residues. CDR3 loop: CASSLAPPGVGNQPQHF. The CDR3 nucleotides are TGTGCCAGCAGCTTAGCCCCCCCAGGGGTAGGGAATCAGCCCCAGCATTTT.

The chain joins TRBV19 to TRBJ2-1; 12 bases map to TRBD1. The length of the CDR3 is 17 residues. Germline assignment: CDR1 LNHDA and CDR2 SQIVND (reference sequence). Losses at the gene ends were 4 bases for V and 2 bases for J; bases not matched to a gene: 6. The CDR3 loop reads CASSTPGTGGTYNEQFF. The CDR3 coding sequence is TGTGCCAGTAGTACCCCTGGGACAGGGGGCACCTACAATGAGCAGTTCTTC. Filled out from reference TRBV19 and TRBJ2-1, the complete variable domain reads DGGITQSPKYLFRKEGQNVTLSCEQNLNHDAMYWYRQDPGQGLRLIYYSQIVNDFQKGDIAEGYSVSREKKESFPLTVTSAQKNPTAFYLCASSTPGTGGTYNEQFFGPGTRLTVL.

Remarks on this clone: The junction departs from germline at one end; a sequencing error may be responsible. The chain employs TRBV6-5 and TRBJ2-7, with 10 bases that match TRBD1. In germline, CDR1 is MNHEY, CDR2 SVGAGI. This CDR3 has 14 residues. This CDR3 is CASSGTGDSSEQYF. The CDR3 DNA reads TGTGCCAGTTCCGGGACAGGGGATTCCTCCGAGCAGTACTTC.

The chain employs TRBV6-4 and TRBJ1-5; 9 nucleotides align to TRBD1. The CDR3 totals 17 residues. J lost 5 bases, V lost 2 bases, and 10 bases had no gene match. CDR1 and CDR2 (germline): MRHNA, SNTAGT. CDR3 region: CASSDPWGTGKDQPQHF. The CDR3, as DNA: TGTGCCAGCAGTGACCCGTGGGGGACAGGGAAGGATCAGCCCCAGCATTTT.

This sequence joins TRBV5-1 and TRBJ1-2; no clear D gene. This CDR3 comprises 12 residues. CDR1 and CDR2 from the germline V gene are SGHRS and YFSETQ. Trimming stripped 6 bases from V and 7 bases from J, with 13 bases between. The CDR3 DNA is TGCGCCAGCAAGGTAGAACGAGGTGGCTACACCTTC. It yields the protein CASKVERGGYTF.

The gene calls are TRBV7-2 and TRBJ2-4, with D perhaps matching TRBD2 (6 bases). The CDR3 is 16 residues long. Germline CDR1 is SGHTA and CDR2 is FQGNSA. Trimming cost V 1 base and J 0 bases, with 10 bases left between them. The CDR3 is CASSLGLGGAKNIQYF. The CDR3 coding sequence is TGTGCCAGCAGCTTAGGCCTCGGGGGAGCCAAAAACATTCAGTACTTC.